The sequence of this T cell receptor (beta chain) was determined in a study of regulatory T cells in long-lasting Graves disease. General study points: Persistent disease samples used TRBV28, TRBJ1-2 and TRBJ2-5 preferentially.

This clonotype was detected ten times or more. Antigen specificity is unknown. Time point specified: newly diagnosed GD, antithyroid drugs for less than 3 months. Isolated PBMC RNA provided the starting material for the TCR library. Germline CDR1 reads MNHEY; CDR2 reads SMNVEV (reference sequence). The CDR3 covers 13 residues. V lost 11 bases, J lost 11 bases, and 24 bases lay in between. Building of the TCR beta libraries involved iRepertoire HTBI primers and Arm-PCR of CDR3 regions. TCRdb called the multiplex PCR reads again in MiXCR, with one record for every CDR3 protein. The table shows 450,000 to 700,000 distinct CDR3 sequences, with about 13% occurring only once. The same sample was also studied in work on T cells in Graves' hyperthyroidism and ophthalmopathy. That study adds: First-round RT-PCR with HTBI primers amplified the TCR CDR3 region.

This sequence originates from a man aged 25-40 years with Graves disease. The specimen was peripheral blood mononuclear cells (PBMCs), collected at new diagnosis, from a patient treated with antithyroid drugs. The rearrangement uses TRBV27 and TRBJ1-2; D is undetermined. CDR3: CASSLASSFVYTF. The CDR3 nucleotides read TGTGCCTCTTCCCTCGCGAGTTCATTCGTATACACCTTC.